This T cell receptor (beta chain) was sequenced during a study of neurological immune-mediated disorders. TCRdb re-called the 5' RACE reads through MiXCR, storing one row per CDR3 protein. This table holds about 120,000 distinct CDR3 sequences, roughly 3.2% found once. This clonotype was observed many times. The V end was cut by 2 bases, the J end by 9 bases, with 8 bases between. This CDR3 spans 12 amino acids. The germline CDR1 and CDR2 sequences are MNHEY and SVGEGT. Sequences were obtained from PBMCs. The TCR was taken from a woman in her twenties or thirties with multiple sclerosis. The chain couples TRBV6-2 or TRBV6-3 to TRBJ2-1, with a tentative D call TRBD1 (5 bases). The CDR3 loop is CASSYGAAEQFF. In nucleotides, the CDR3 is TGTGCCAGCAGTTACGGGGCGGCTGAGCAGTTCTTC.